This TCR beta chain was sequenced during a study of shared clonotypes between healthy human individuals. As for this clone: Its cognate antigen is unknown.

It was into CD45RA+ naive and CD45RA-negative memory subsets that the CD4+ cells were split. Regarding the study as a whole: How much donors shared clonotypes was expected to be affected by sequencing depth.

On sorted subsets, replicate PCRs used approximately 190 ng DNA, or approximately 33,000 T cell genomes. Libraries were prepared by immunoSEQ multiplex PCR; TCRdb keeps only in-frame clonotypes and omits some of them. The table has roughly 1,500,000 clones, just under 99% seen once. The receptor's source is a man aged 30 to 39 in good health. The material sequenced was naive CD4+ T cells sorted from blood. As to subset: CD45RA+ positively selected.

This chain's CDR3 is CASSYSRVSASDTQYF. The DNA of the CDR3 is TGTGCCAGCAGTTACTCGAGGGTTTCCGCATCAGATACGCAGTATTTT. The genes are TRBV6-5 and TRBJ2-3, with D possibly matching TRBD2 (5 bases). Deletions cut 0 bases from V and 4 bases from J, with 14 bases between. CDR1 is MNHEY and CDR2 is SVGAGI in the germline V gene. This CDR3 comprises 16 residues.